Sequencing of this TCR beta chain was carried out in a study of cytomegalovirus exposure and HLA in healthy donors. Study as a whole: For the approximately 400 genotyped donors, 80% to 90% fell within the Caucasian-associated ancestry cluster. Study-wide results and caveats: The dataset shows that most TCR sequences were rare, while some public TCRs occurred in many donors. Investigators reported 150 to 200 TCR beta chains as tied to cytomegalovirus.

Comment on this clone: Its antigen is not known.

Amplification used 60 Vbeta primers and 13 Jbeta primers. Only in-frame clones appear in the TCRdb table, and some are missing; sequencing was by immunoSEQ multiplex PCR. The data contain about 120,000 clones, about 16% of them seen just once; the ten biggest clones take up 1.9%. The sequence derives from a woman aged 18-29 years in good health and CMV-seronegative. Sequencing was carried out using PBMCs.

The DNA of the CDR3 is TGTGCCAGCAGCCCTAGCGGGGGCACAGATACGCAGTATTTT. Its protein is CASSPSGGTDTQYF. The genes are TRBV5-6 and TRBJ2-3, with 9 bases lining up with TRBD2. Germline CDR1 reads SGHDT; CDR2 reads YYEEEE. The CDR3 is made up of 14 amino acids. With V trimmed by 4 bases and J by 1 base, 1 base remained unmatched.